These 19 T cell receptor beta chains came from one sample sequenced in a study of blood T cells in healthy people across ages. PCR was performed a second time for about 7 to 11 cycles using a sample-barcoded 5' primer and a J-beta primer mix. TCRdb reanalysed the 5' RACE reads using MiXCR and keeps one entry per CDR3 protein. The table lists about 650,000 distinct CDR3 sequences, 32% of them singletons. The sequenced sample was blood. These receptor sequences come from a woman aged 80 or over in good health.

In this sample, this clonotype turned up a few times. The chain employs TRBV7-6 and TRBJ1-1; D perhaps matches TRBD1 (5 bases). The germline V gene has CDR1 SGHVS and CDR2 FNYEAQ. The CDR3 sequence is 17 residues long. The ends were cut back, 5 bases at V and 0 bases at J, with 19 bases in the middle. The CDR3 is CASSLTLRGPLNTEAFF. The DNA for the CDR3 is TGTGCCAGCAGCCTAACTTTGAGGGGCCCCCTGAACACTGAAGCTTTCTTT.

This clonotype showed up just a few times. Being one base from a much bigger clone, this may be a read error. V gene TRBV7-2 combines with J gene TRBJ2-7, with D perhaps TRBD2 (7 bases). V was trimmed by 0 bases and J by 1 base, leaving 10 bases between them. The CDR3 is made up of 15 amino acids. The germline V gene encodes CDR1 SGHTA and CDR2 FQGNSA. The DNA of the CDR3 is TGTGCCAGCAGCTTAGCGGGGGGGCCTTCCTACGAGCAGTACTTC. It codes for CASSLAGGPSYEQYF.

Only a few counts were recorded for this clonotype. This chain joins TRBV18 and TRBJ1-1; D possibly corresponds to TRBD1 (5 bases). Between the trimmed V and J ends, which lost 3 bases and 0 bases, there was a span of 11 bases. CDR1 KGHSH and CDR2 LQKENI come from the germline V gene. The CDR3 loop spans 15 amino acids. The CDR3: CASSPNWGMNTEAFF. DNA for the CDR3: TGTGCCAGCTCACCCAACTGGGGCATGAACACTGAAGCTTTCTTT.

Points on this clonotype: The junction shows a germline mismatch at one end, possibly a read error. The V call is TRBV4-3, the J call TRBJ1-6; tentative D call: TRBD1 (5 bases). The CDR3 consists of 12 residues. CDR1 is LGHNA, CDR2 YSLEER, per germline. The CDR3 loop is CTSSGGDSPLHF. The CDR3 DNA is TGCACCAGCAGCGGGGGGGATTCACCCCTCCACTTT.

This clonotype was detected many times. This rearrangement joins TRBV12-3 or TRBV12-4 to TRBJ2-7, with D perhaps matching TRBD1 (7 bases). V lost 6 bases, J lost 4 bases, and 13 bases lay in between. The CDR3 is 13 residues long. The CDR3 DNA follows: TGTGCCAGCAGGGCGGGACAGCTATACGAGCAGTACTTC. This gives the protein CASRAGQLYEQYF.

The DNA of the CDR3 is TGTGCCAGCAGTCCAGGCCTCTTACAGGGGGGATATGGCCGCACCTTC. The encoded protein is CASSPGLLQGGYGRTF. V is TRBV12-3 or TRBV12-4 and J is TRBJ1-2; 8 bases match TRBD1. Losses at the gene ends were 5 bases for V and 13 bases for J; bases not matched to a gene: 21. This CDR3 is 16 amino acids long.

This clonotype was seen ten or more times. V is TRBV20-1 and J is TRBJ2-5; D tentatively reads TRBD1 or TRBD2 (6 bases each). CDR1 DFQATT and CDR2 SNEGSKA come from the germline V gene (reference sequence). The CDR3 totals 13 residues. Between the trimmed V and J ends, which lost 6 bases and 4 bases, there was a span of 15 bases. CDR3 residues: CSAPGLRGETQYF. In nucleotides, the CDR3 is TGCAGTGCCCCGGGACTCAGGGGAGAGACCCAGTACTTC.

This clonotype was counted many times. The chain uses TRBV5-1 and TRBJ2-2; D possibly corresponds to TRBD2 (6 bases). Trimming took off 0 bases at V and 1 base at J, with 10 bases between the two ends. Germline V lookup: CDR1 SGHRS, CDR2 YFSETQ. CDR3 size: 16 residues. CDR3: CASSLEGGRNTGELFF. As DNA, the CDR3 is TGCGCCAGCAGCTTGGAAGGAGGGAGGAACACCGGGGAGCTGTTTTTT. The full variable domain, rest sourced from reference TRBV5-1 and TRBJ2-2, is KAGVTQTPRYLIKTRGQQVTLSCSPISGHRSVSWYQQTPGQGLQFLFEYFSETQRNKGNFPGRFSGRQFSNSRSEMNVSTLELGDSALYLCASSLEGGRNTGELFFGEGSRLTVL.

In this sample, this clonotype turned up many times. V gene TRBV5-1 combines with J gene TRBJ2-1; D possibly corresponds to TRBD2 (6 bases). The V gene lost 0 bases and the J gene lost 3 bases, with 16 bases spanning the gap. There are 17 residues in the CDR3. Per the germline V gene, CDR1 is SGHRS and CDR2 is YFSETQ. The CDR3 spells CASSLGVGAGGYNEQFF. The CDR3 region has the DNA TGCGCCAGCAGCTTGGGGGTAGGGGCCGGGGGCTACAATGAGCAGTTCTTC.

This clonotype was picked up many times. The chain carries TRBV20-1 and TRBJ2-1, with TRBD2 matching 9 bases. The CDR3 sequence is 14 residues long. Germline lookup yields CDR1 DFQATT and CDR2 SNEGSKA (reference sequence). V shed 1 base and J 10 bases; nucleotides not matched to a gene: 8. The CDR3 region is CSARVYSGGLEQFF. The CDR3 DNA reads TGCAGTGCTAGAGTTTATAGCGGGGGCCTGGAGCAGTTCTTC.

This clonotype was detected many times. The chain recombines TRBV9 with TRBJ1-1, with D unresolved. This CDR3 region has 14 residues. Germline assignment: CDR1 SGDLS and CDR2 YYNGEE. Trimming left V 3 bases short and J 4 bases short, with 13 bases between. The chain's CDR3 is CASSAWEQSTEAFF. CDR3 sequence (DNA): TGTGCCAGCAGCGCATGGGAACAGTCCACTGAAGCTTTCTTT.

This clonotype came up once. The gene calls are TRBV5-1 and TRBJ2-7, with TRBD2 matching 13 bases. Germline CDR1 SGHRS, CDR2 YFSETQ. V gave up 4 bases and J gave up 3 bases; unmatched junction bases: 4. The CDR3 loop spans 15 amino acids. In DNA, the CDR3 is TGCGCCAGCAGCCCGGGGACTAGCGGGGACTACGAGCAGTACTTC. Translation gives CASSPGTSGDYEQYF.

The V gene is TRBV7-2, the J gene TRBJ1-2; D is perhaps TRBD1 (5 bases). The CDR3 length is 13 residues. The germline V and J ends were trimmed by 5 bases and 5 bases, with 12 bases remaining between them. Germline loops: CDR1 SGHTA, CDR2 FQGNSA. The CDR3 here is CASSLAGQYGYTF. CDR3 nucleotide sequence: TGTGCCAGCAGCCTCGCAGGGCAGTATGGCTACACCTTC.

This clonotype turned up a few times. This could be a read error, since a much larger clone is one nucleotide away. V gene TRBV30 combines with J gene TRBJ1-5; D gene unclear. CDR3 length: 15 amino acids. Germline lookup yields CDR1 GTSNPN and CDR2 SVGIG (reference sequence). CDR3 bases: TGTGCCTGGAGTCACGCTGGGGTTAGCGATCAGCCCCAGCATTTT. Translation: CAWSHAGVSDQPQHF.

This clonotype came up many times. A much larger clonotype is one base distant, so this may be a read error. The chain couples TRBV20-1 to TRBJ2-7; 8 bases map to TRBD1. From germline, CDR1 is DFQATT and CDR2 SNEGSKA (reference sequence). CDR3 length equals 12 residues. The CDR3 protein is CRAGQDSYEQYF. DNA for the CDR3: TGCAGGGCGGGACAGGACTCCTACGAGCAGTACTTC.

Ten or more counts support this clonotype. V is TRBV4-1 and J is TRBJ1-1, with D possibly TRBD1 on 5 matching bases. Between the trimmed V and J ends, which lost 4 bases and 3 bases, there was a span of 15 bases. This CDR3 region has 15 residues. Germline V lookup: CDR1 MGHRA, CDR2 YSYEKL. This CDR3 reads CASSPGAPRDTEAFF. For the CDR3, the DNA is TGCGCCAGCAGCCCCGGGGCCCCAAGAGACACTGAAGCTTTCTTT.

A remark on this clonotype: This sequence may be a read error, since a much larger clone differs from it by one base. The rearrangement uses TRBV9 and TRBJ2-1, with D perhaps assigned TRBD1 or TRBD2 (6 bases each). CDR1 and CDR2 (germline): SGDLS, YYNGEE. This CDR3 is 14 amino acids long. The DNA of the CDR3 is TGTGCCGGCAGCGTAGCCGGGGGCATAAATGAGCAGTTCTTC. Translating gives CAGSVAGGINEQFF.

The chain joins TRBV28 to TRBJ2-2, with TRBD1 matching over 8 bases. This CDR3 comprises 15 residues. Germline CDR1 reads MDHEN; CDR2 reads SYDVKM. V lost 5 bases to trimming and J lost 6 bases; unmatched junction nucleotides: 8. CDR3 sequence (DNA): TGTGCCAGCAGTACCAGGACAGGGTATGCCGGGGAGCTGTTTTTT. Residues: CASSTRTGYAGELFF.

The table lists this clonotype with a few counts. This chain links TRBV7-2 with TRBJ2-2; TRBD1 might be the D (6 bases). V was trimmed by 5 bases and J by 0 bases, leaving 10 bases between them. Germline lookup yields CDR1 SGHTA and CDR2 FQGNSA. CDR3 size: 15 residues. Written as DNA, the CDR3 is TGTGCCAGCAGCCGGACAGAGACGAACACCGGGGAGCTGTTTTTT. It translates to CASSRTETNTGELFF.